This T cell receptor (beta chain) is drawn from a study of beta chain features in type 1 diabetes. CD45RO/CCR7/CD25/CD127/CD95/CD27 separated CD4+ naive, central memory, regulatory and stem cell-like memory cells by sorting. Every isolated RNA sample was fully reverse transcribed, so sequencing captured expressed TCRB transcripts. Here immunoSEQ multiplex PCR was the method, and the copy in TCRdb shows in-frame clones only, minus some. The data contain about half a million clones, approximately 31% of them singletons. This clone has just a few counts. The sequence was obtained from a man aged 18 to 29 in good health. Material: naive CD4+ T cells from blood.

Written as DNA, the CDR3 is TGTGCCTGGGGTGAGAACGGCCTCTATGGCTACACCTTC. This encodes CAWGENGLYGYTF. The genes are TRBV30 and TRBJ1-2; D not certain. Germline CDR1 GTSNPN, CDR2 SVGIG (reference sequence). This CDR3 is 13 amino acids long. Trimming took 5 bases from V and 4 from J, leaving 14 bases between them.